This section outlines one TCR beta chain sequence together with its context. The antigen is undetermined. The data were taken from a study of cytomegalovirus exposure and HLA in healthy donors. Notes on the study in general: The authors enumerated 150 to 200 TCR beta chains as linked to cytomegalovirus. In vitro, a few CMV-associated chains proved specific for CMV antigens.

Germline CDR1 reads SGHRS; CDR2 reads YFSETQ. The V and J ends lost 0 bases and 3 bases respectively, with 8 bases between them. CDR3 length: 14 amino acids. Sequencing was performed with immunoSEQ multiplex PCR; in TCRdb, only in-frame clones are kept and a portion is missing. Of some 79,000 clones in the sample, about 94% were seen once. V is TRBV5-1 and J is TRBJ2-3, with a weak D call TRBD2 (5 bases). The sample taken for sequencing was PBMCs. The receptor comes from a young woman in good health and CMV-seropositive. The CDR3 coding sequence is TGCGCCAGCAGCTTGGAAGGGAGAACAGATACGCAGTATTTT. The encoded protein is CASSLEGRTDTQYF.